Here is one T cell receptor beta chain with its context. A junction boundary mismatches the germline segment, possibly from a read error. The source of the sample is a study of shared T cell receptors in the human thymus. This CDR3 contains 16 residues. Germline V gene data show CDR1 as MDHEN and CDR2 as SYDVKM. The method was immunoSEQ multiplex PCR; TCRdb's version includes in-frame clones alone and lacks a portion of them. This table has approximately 730,000 clones, 80% to 90% appearing once. This sample was shared with a second study, whose subject was human thymus T cells. Per that study: Healthy Finnish infants undergoing corrective surgery for congenital heart defects provided the donor material. Thymic tissue was derived from resections collected during corrective heart surgery. The authors found apparently biased V and J gene usage in thymic and blood repertoires. The related literature has documented a marked overlap of thymic repertoires among unrelated individuals.

Specimen: thymocytes. This receptor was taken from a girl younger than two with a congenital heart defect. This rearrangement joins TRBV28 to TRBJ1-2; possibly TRBD1 for D (5 bases). The CDR3 loop is CASSLWELRGDYGYTF. The DNA of the CDR3 is TGTGCCAGCAGCTTATGGGAGCTCCGGGGGGACTATGGCTACACCTTC.